The 5 T cell receptor beta chains presented below share a single source sample, sequenced in a study of identical twins. A single record per CDR3 protein comes from TCRdb applying MiXCR to the 5' RACE reads. The sample has under 300,000 distinct CDR3 sequences, roughly 13% seen once. These same records also appear under a second study, on yellow fever vaccine responses in identical twins.

The sequenced material came from memory (CD45RO+) T cells sorted from blood. All receptors derive from a woman between 18 and 29 years old in good health.

This clonotype was recorded a few times. The V and J genes are TRBV12-3 or TRBV12-4 and TRBJ1-6; TRBD1 matches at 8 bases. Germline trimming cut 3 bases from V and 6 bases from J; bases unmatched to any gene: 1. The CDR3 is 14 residues long. CDR3 amino acids: CASSFGTGNSPLHF. Here the CDR3 DNA reads TGTGCCAGCAGTTTCGGGACAGGTAATTCACCCCTCCACTTT.

This clonotype was found many times. The rearrangement uses TRBV12-3 or TRBV12-4 and TRBJ2-1, with 7 bases lining up with TRBD2. This CDR3 contains 15 residues. J was trimmed by 0 bases and V by 1 base; bases with no gene match: 0. Here the CDR3 reads CASSLGTSSYNEQFF. CDR3 DNA sequence: TGTGCCAGCAGTTTAGGGACTAGCTCCTACAATGAGCAGTTCTTC.

This clonotype has at least ten counts. J is TRBJ2-5 and V is TRBV29-1; D possibly corresponds to TRBD2 (6 bases). Trimming pared 3 bases from V and 4 bases from J, leaving 12 bases between. The CDR3 is 13 residues long. Germline V gene sequence: CDR1 SQVTM, CDR2 ANQGSEA. CDR3 DNA sequence: TGCAGCGTTGAGGTGGGGGGTTCAGAGACCCAGTACTTC. It translates to CSVEVGGSETQYF.

The rearrangement uses TRBV20-1 and TRBJ2-1; D is ambiguous. V dropped 3 bases and J dropped 0 bases, with 3 bases sitting between them. Germline loops: CDR1 DFQATT, CDR2 SNEGSKA (reference sequence). The CDR3 extends over 12 amino acids. The CDR3: CSASSSYNEQFF. DNA of the CDR3: TGCAGTGCTAGTAGCTCCTACAATGAGCAGTTCTTC.

This clonotype was seen only a few times. The chain carries TRBV11-2 and TRBJ2-1, with TRBD1 identical over 8 bases. This CDR3 spans 15 amino acids. Trimming removed 0 bases from V and 2 bases from J; junction bases left unmatched: 0. Germline V gives CDR1 SGHAT, CDR2 FQNNGV. The CDR3 is CASSLETGAYNEQFF. The DNA of the CDR3 is TGTGCCAGCAGCTTAGAGACAGGGGCCTACAATGAGCAGTTCTTC.